This T cell receptor (beta chain) derives from a study of blood T cell repertoires in COVID-19 (dated by TCRdb to the early 2020s). Regarding the research as a whole: Samples covering the acute and convalescent phases of COVID-19 were provided by collaborators in the United States, Italy and Spain. The prospective study material was composed of cDNA or gDNA derived from T cells, B-cell-depleted T cells, or PBMCs. Subjects who had been exposed to COVID-19, were actively infected with it, or had recovered from it provided the deeply sampled blood TCRbeta repertoires that made up the dataset. The repertoires were made available in a free public database intended to serve as a resource for research on the immune response to SARS-CoV-2. The samples were drawn from the first 160 participants of the ongoing ImmuneRACE study and from under 1,500 subjects provided by 6 global collaborators. A de-identified subject ID, COVID-19 status, age in years and sex were almost always included in the sample metadata. Where HLA class I and class II types were available, the types were taken from metadata supplied by the sample provider, not from assay-based typing. The study at large found these results: Clinical and demographic metadata were provided uncurated, with the amount varying by source and participant.

This clone counts as medium-sized (0.01 to 0.1%). No cognate antigen has been identified for it. Base-call qualities are not available, and no considerably larger clone is one nucleotide away. The immunoSEQ Assay, a bias-controlled multiplex PCR, was used to amplify TCRbeta CDR3 regions from genomic DNA. In the original analysis: Within the assay, amplification of reference gene primers was used to estimate how many nucleated cells each sample contained. To quantify the absolute abundance of each unique TCRbeta CDR3 rearrangement, sequence reads were collapsed and filtered. For each sample, productive Simpson clonality was calculated as the square root of Simpson's diversity index across productive rearrangements. TCRdb mirrors the immuneACCESS table, restricted to in-frame sequences. Some clones are absent from its copies; in checked studies, under half trace to an unresolved V gene, and the reason for the others is unknown. From that table come the V and J calls and clone size; the DNA was used to work out D and trimming. In this sample the table shows about 400,000 clones, roughly 90% of which occur a single time. The ten largest make up roughly 0.97% of the sample.

At the junction V is shortened by 2 bases and J by 6 bases; bases outside the gene matches: 2. Via the germline V gene, CDR1 is KGHDR and CDR2 SFDVKD. The CDR3 starts with the cysteine, ends with the phenylalanine, and has 14 residues. Only the CDR3 region is kept as DNA, spanning 42 bases read in frame from base 1. In the prospective study, participants were roughly 18 to 95 years old, resided in about two dozen geographic areas of the United States, and were enrolled through a virtual design. Cohort assignment in the prospective study relied on participant-reported clinical history from a screening survey and a study questionnaire. Each participant in the prospective study had whole blood, serum and a nasopharyngeal or oropharyngeal swab collected by mobile phlebotomists. Participants in the prospective study had the option to provide additional blood draws and questionnaires over a roughly 2-month period. Prospective study blood samples were shipped either frozen or at room temperature before DNA extraction.

Sequencing was performed on PBMCs or T cells enriched from blood (not recorded which). The sequence came from a woman younger than 45 with acute COVID-19. The chain employs TRBV24-1 and TRBJ2-2; TRBD2 agrees with 7 junctional bases. The CDR3 region reads CATSDYREAGELFF. At the DNA level, the sequence is TGTGCCACCAGTGATTATCGGGAGGCCGGGGAGCTGTTTTTT.